This TCR beta chain was captured by sequencing in a study of blood T cell repertoires in COVID-19. This clone was recorded once. The CDR3 runs to 16 residues. V was clipped by 4 bases and J by 3 bases, with 20 bases between them. Germline CDR1 and CDR2: SGHRS and YFSETQ. Profiling relied on immunoSEQ multiplex PCR, and the TCRdb table lists in-frame clones only, not all of them. This sample has fewer than 650,000 clones; approximately 91% occur once, and the top ten carry roughly 7.3%. The origin of this receptor is a woman in her forties or fifties with COVID-19, enrolled during active disease. The J gene is TRBJ2-7, the V gene TRBV5-1, with D maybe TRBD2 (6 bases). The sample comprised peripheral blood. CDR3: CASSAADGGKGYEQYF. CDR3 nucleotides: TGCGCCAGCAGCGCGGCTGACGGGGGAAAAGGCTACGAGCAGTACTTC.